Presented here are 15 T cell receptor beta chains from one specimen sequenced in a study of cytomegalovirus exposure and HLA in healthy donors. Only in-frame clones appear in the TCRdb table, and some are missing; sequencing was by immunoSEQ multiplex PCR. The sample yields about 130,000 clones, approximately 92% seen once. Sequenced input: PBMCs. These receptors were taken from a woman aged 18-30 years in good health and CMV-seronegative.

V gene TRBV5-1 combines with J gene TRBJ2-5; 8 nucleotides match TRBD1. J was trimmed by 5 bases and V by 2 bases; bases with no gene match: 2. The CDR3 length is 13 residues. Germline assignment: CDR1 SGHRS and CDR2 YFSETQ. CDR3: CASSFGQGETQYF. As DNA, the CDR3 is TGCGCCAGCAGCTTCGGACAGGGTGAGACCCAGTACTTC.

This rearrangement joins TRBV5-1 to TRBJ2-3; no firm D call. CDR1 SGHRS and CDR2 YFSETQ come from the germline V gene. Trimming shortened V by 4 bases and J by 2 bases, and 11 bases separated the two germline ends. The CDR3 totals 14 residues. The CDR3 loop is CASSSSDPTDTQYF. For the CDR3, the DNA is TGCGCCAGCAGCAGCAGCGACCCCACAGATACGCAGTATTTT.

The rearrangement links TRBV19 to TRBJ2-2, with D tentatively TRBD2 (6 bases). The germline V gene encodes CDR1 LNHDA and CDR2 SQIVND (reference sequence). CDR3 size: 14 residues. V was clipped by 6 bases and J by 3 bases, with 11 bases between them. CDR3 sequence (DNA): TGTGCCAGTAGACCGGGACTCTACACCGGGGAGCTGTTTTTT. Amino acid sequence: CASRPGLYTGELFF.

This clone was detected a few times. The chain recombines TRBV5-5 with TRBJ2-3, with D maybe TRBD2 (6 bases). This CDR3 spans 14 amino acids. Between the trimmed V and J ends, which lost 4 bases and 0 bases, there was a span of 9 bases. Germline V lookup: CDR1 SGHKS, CDR2 YYEKEE (reference sequence). The CDR3 DNA reads TGTGCCAGCAGCCCGGGACTGAGCACAGATACGCAGTATTTT. This encodes CASSPGLSTDTQYF.

The rearrangement links TRBV9 to TRBJ2-2, with a tentative D call TRBD2 (5 bases). The germline CDR1 and CDR2 sequences are SGDLS and YYNGEE. With 2 bases removed from V and 6 bases from J, the gap between germline ends came to 8 bases. The CDR3 is made up of 13 amino acids. The CDR3 region has the DNA TGTGCCAGCAGCGTCCTAGCTTCCGGGGAGCTGTTTTTT. This sequence encodes CASSVLASGELFF. Looking up the rest from reference TRBV9 and TRBJ2-2 gives the full variable domain: DSGVTQTPKHLITATGQRVTLRCSPRSGDLSVYWYQQSLDQGLQFLIQYYNGEERAKGNILERFSAQQFPDLHSELNLSSLELGDSALYFCASSVLASGELFFGEGSRLTVL.

The J gene is TRBJ2-2, the V gene TRBV29-1; 7 bases map to TRBD1. Germline loops: CDR1 SQVTM, CDR2 ANQGSEA. Trimming removed 5 bases from V and 2 bases from J; junction bases left unmatched: 5. The CDR3 extends over 14 amino acids. CDR3: CSVQGQLNTGELFF. The CDR3 nucleotides read TGCAGCGTTCAGGGACAGCTAAACACCGGGGAGCTGTTTTTT.

The chain couples TRBV27 to TRBJ2-3; maybe TRBD1 (6 bases). This CDR3 contains 16 residues. The germline V and J ends were trimmed by 4 bases and 0 bases, with 14 bases remaining between them. Germline V gives CDR1 MNHEY, CDR2 SMNVEV (reference sequence). The CDR3 DNA follows: TGTGCCAGCAGTTCCCTCTCGACAGGTAGCACAGATACGCAGTATTTT. This codes for CASSSLSTGSTDTQYF.

V is TRBV19 and J is TRBJ1-2; D remains unclear. The CDR3 runs 14 residues. Germline assignment: CDR1 LNHDA and CDR2 SQIVND (reference sequence). Trimming stripped 4 bases from V and 3 bases from J, with 12 bases between. In DNA, the CDR3 is TGTGCCAGTAGTACATTGGACTACTACTATGGCTACACCTTC. It is translated as CASSTLDYYYGYTF.

The chain links TRBV14 to TRBJ1-1; no clear D gene. V was trimmed by 0 bases and J by 11 bases, leaving 10 bases between them. CDR1 and CDR2 from the germline V gene are SGHDN and FVKESK. The CDR3 extends over 12 amino acids. The CDR3 here is CASSQDERAAFF. DNA of the CDR3: TGTGCCAGCAGCCAAGATGAGCGGGCGGCTTTCTTT.

The chain carries TRBV2 and TRBJ1-1, with a possible D match to TRBD1 (6 bases). The V gene's germline CDR1 is SNHLY and CDR2 FYNNEI. V was pared by 8 bases and J by 4 bases, with 17 bases between. The CDR3 spans 14 residues. The CDR3 region has the DNA TGTGCCAGCTGGGGGGGCACCCGTGGCACTGAAGCTTTCTTT. Translating gives CASWGGTRGTEAFF.

The chain links TRBV7-9 to TRBJ2-7; D ambiguous. The CDR3 is 13 residues long. V lost 1 base and J lost 2, with 6 bases in between. Germline CDR1 SEHNR, CDR2 FQNEAQ (reference sequence). Here the CDR3 DNA reads TGTGCCAGCAGCTTAGAAAACACCTACGAGCAGTACTTC. Translated, it gives CASSLENTYEQYF. The whole variable domain, remainder taken from reference TRBV7-9 and TRBJ2-7, is DTGVSQNPRHKITKRGQNVTFRCDPISEHNRLYWYRQTLGQGPEFLTYFQNEAQLEKSRLLSDRFSAERPKGSFSTLEIQRTEQGDSAMYLCASSLENTYEQYFGPGTRLTVT.

The chain uses TRBV7-9 and TRBJ1-6; TRBD1 might be the D (6 bases). V was shortened by 2 bases and J by 9 bases, with 8 bases between the two germline ends. Germline V lookup: CDR1 SEHNR, CDR2 FQNEAQ (reference sequence). The CDR3 is 13 amino acids. The CDR3 protein is CASSLLGASPLHF. The DNA of the CDR3 is TGTGCCAGCAGCTTATTGGGGGCTTCACCCCTCCACTTT.

The genes are TRBV28 and TRBJ1-5; D is unresolved. The CDR3 contains 11 residues. V was cut by 5 bases and J by 6 bases, with 5 bases left in between. CDR1 MDHEN and CDR2 SYDVKM come from the germline V gene. The CDR3 is CASSQIQPQHF. CDR3 DNA sequence: TGTGCCAGCAGTCAGATTCAGCCCCAGCATTTT.

The CDR3 region is CASSLTGGETQYF. The CDR3 nucleotides are TGTGCCAGCAGCTTAACAGGTGGAGAGACCCAGTACTTC. The V gene is TRBV5-4, the J gene TRBJ2-5, with D tentatively TRBD1 (5 bases). Germline assignment: CDR1 SGHNT and CDR2 YYREEE (reference sequence). The CDR3 has 13 residues. V lost 2 bases and J 4 bases, leaving 9 bases between the germline ends.

The chain carries TRBV7-7 and TRBJ2-2; TRBD1 might be the D (5 bases). V gave up 1 base and J gave up 0 bases, with 15 bases separating them. The CDR3 has 18 amino acids. Per the germline V gene, CDR1 is SSHAT and CDR2 is FNYEAQ (reference sequence). The CDR3 DNA reads TGTGCCAGCAGCTTAGATGGTTTAGGGGCCACGAACACCGGGGAGCTGTTTTTT. The encoded protein is CASSLDGLGATNTGELFF.